This T cell receptor beta chain comes out of a study of T cells in tuberculosis. This clone was detected once. The repertoire was sequenced with immunoSEQ multiplex PCR; TCRdb's copy has only in-frame clones and lacks some. The sample lists tens of thousands of clones, over 85% occurring once. This CDR3 has 17 residues. Germline assignment: CDR1 LGHNT and CDR2 FRNRAP. The V and J ends lost 3 bases and 1 base respectively, with 18 bases between them. The receptor was derived from a donor aged 5 to 30 with latent tuberculosis or without tuberculosis infection. Some clones in this sample may be carry-over from other donors' samples. The material sequenced was PBMCs. The chain employs TRBV12-5 and TRBJ1-1, with D hard to call. This CDR3 is CASGFVRIPGANTEAFF. CDR3 DNA sequence: TGTGCTAGTGGTTTTGTACGGATCCCGGGAGCGAACACTGAAGCTTTCTTT.